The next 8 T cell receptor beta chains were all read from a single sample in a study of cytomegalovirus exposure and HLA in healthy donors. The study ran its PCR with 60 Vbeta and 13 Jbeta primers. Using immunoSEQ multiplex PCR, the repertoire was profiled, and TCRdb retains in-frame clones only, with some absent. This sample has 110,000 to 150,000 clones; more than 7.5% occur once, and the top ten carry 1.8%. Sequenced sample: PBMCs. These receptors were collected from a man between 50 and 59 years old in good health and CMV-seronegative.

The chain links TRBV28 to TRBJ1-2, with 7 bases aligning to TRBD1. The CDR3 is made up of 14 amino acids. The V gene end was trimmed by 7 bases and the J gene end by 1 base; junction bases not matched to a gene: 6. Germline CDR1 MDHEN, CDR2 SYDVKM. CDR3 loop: CASKTSGGNYGYTF. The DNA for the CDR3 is TGTGCCAGCAAAACCTCAGGGGGTAACTATGGCTACACCTTC.

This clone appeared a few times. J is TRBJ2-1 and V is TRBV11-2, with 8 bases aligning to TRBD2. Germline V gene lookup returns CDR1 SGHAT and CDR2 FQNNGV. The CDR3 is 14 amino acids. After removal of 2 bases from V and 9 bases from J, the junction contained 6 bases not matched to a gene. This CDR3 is CASSLHREGREQFF. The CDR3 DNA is TGTGCCAGCAGCTTACATCGGGAGGGCCGTGAGCAGTTCTTC.

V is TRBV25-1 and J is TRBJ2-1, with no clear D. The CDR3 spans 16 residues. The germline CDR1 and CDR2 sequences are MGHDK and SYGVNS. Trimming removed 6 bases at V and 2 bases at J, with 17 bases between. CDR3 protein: CASSMFSRGAYNEQFF. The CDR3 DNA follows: TGTGCCAGCAGCATGTTCTCTCGAGGAGCCTACAATGAGCAGTTCTTC. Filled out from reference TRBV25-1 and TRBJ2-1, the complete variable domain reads EADIYQTPRYLVIGTGKKITLECSQTMGHDKMYWYQQDPGMELHLIHYSYGVNSTEKGDLSSESTVSRIRTEHFPLTLESARPSHTSQYLCASSMFSRGAYNEQFFGPGTRLTVL.

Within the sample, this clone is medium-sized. CDR3 region: CASSQELTRLSEAFF. The CDR3 DNA reads TGCGCCAGCAGCCAAGAACTCACCCGCTTATCTGAAGCTTTCTTT. The chain joins TRBV4-1 to TRBJ1-1; D gene ambiguous. Trimming removed 0 bases from V and 6 bases from J, with 14 bases in between. Germline V gene sequence: CDR1 MGHRA, CDR2 YSYEKL. The CDR3 spans 15 residues.

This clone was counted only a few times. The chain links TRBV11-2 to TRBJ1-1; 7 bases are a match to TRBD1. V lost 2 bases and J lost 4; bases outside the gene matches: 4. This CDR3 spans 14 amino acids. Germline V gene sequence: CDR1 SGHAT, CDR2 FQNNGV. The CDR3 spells CASSLNRGGTEAFF. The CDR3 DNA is TGTGCCAGCAGCTTAAACAGGGGCGGCACTGAAGCTTTCTTT.

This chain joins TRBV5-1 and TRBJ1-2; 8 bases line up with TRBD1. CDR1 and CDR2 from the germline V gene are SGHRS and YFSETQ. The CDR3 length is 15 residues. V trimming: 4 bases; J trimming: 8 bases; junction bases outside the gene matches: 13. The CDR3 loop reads CASSDRGIGRGGYTF. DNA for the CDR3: TGCGCCAGCAGCGACAGGGGAATCGGGCGGGGCGGCTACACCTTC.

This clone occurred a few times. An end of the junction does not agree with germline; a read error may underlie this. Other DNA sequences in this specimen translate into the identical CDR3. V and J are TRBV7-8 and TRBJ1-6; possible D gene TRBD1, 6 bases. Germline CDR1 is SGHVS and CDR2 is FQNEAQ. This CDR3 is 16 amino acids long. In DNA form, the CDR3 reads TGTGCCAGCAGCCCAGGAACTGGACAGAATAATTCTCCCCTCCACTTT. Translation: CASSPGTGQNNSPLHF.

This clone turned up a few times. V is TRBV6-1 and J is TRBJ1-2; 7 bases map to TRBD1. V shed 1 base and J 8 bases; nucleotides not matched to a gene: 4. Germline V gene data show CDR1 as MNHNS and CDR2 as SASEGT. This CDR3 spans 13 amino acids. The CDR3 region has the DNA TGTGCCAGCAGTGAAGTCCCAGGGGGGGGCTACACCTTC. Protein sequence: CASSEVPGGGYTF.